This T cell receptor (beta chain) was sequenced during a study of cytomegalovirus exposure and HLA in healthy donors. On this clone itself: The antigen remains undetermined.

Data came from immunoSEQ multiplex PCR; TCRdb stores just in-frame clones and leaves some out. The table shows tens of thousands of clones, with just under 95% occurring only once. Germline trimming cut 3 bases from V and 3 bases from J; bases unmatched to any gene: 8. The germline V gene encodes CDR1 KGHSH and CDR2 LQKENI. This CDR3 region has 15 residues. Findings and caveats of the study: The study labeled fewer than 200 TCR beta chains cytomegalovirus-associated. In vitro confirmation showed three CMV-associated chains to be CMV antigen specific.

This receptor was identified in a man aged 18 to 30 in good health and CMV-seropositive. Sequences were obtained from PBMCs. The J gene is TRBJ2-7, the V gene TRBV18; 7 bases are a match to TRBD2. The CDR3 is CASSPGEGPYYEQYF. The DNA for the CDR3 is TGTGCCAGCTCACCGGGGGAGGGCCCGTACTACGAGCAGTACTTC.